Shown below are 2 T cell receptor beta chains from a single sample sequenced in a study of immune cell composition in non-small cell lung cancer. Produced via immunoSEQ multiplex PCR; TCRdb's table is partial and in-frame only. The table shows a few thousand clones, with over 65% occurring only once. Normal lung was sampled as far from the tumour as possible, at least 3 cm. The sequenced sample consisted of non-adjacent lung tissue. Source of these receptors: a human donor with non-small cell lung cancer.

The chain recombines TRBV2 with TRBJ2-5, with D unresolved. Germline V gene data show CDR1 as SNHLY and CDR2 as FYNNEI. CDR3 length: 13 amino acids. The ends were cut back, 0 bases at V and 5 bases at J, with 7 bases in the middle. CDR3 coding DNA: TGTGCCAGCAGTGAAGCGCTTCGGGAGACCCAGTACTTC. Protein: CASSEALRETQYF.

CDR3 nucleotides: TGTGCCAGCAGACCCGGGACAGCGAACACCGGGGAGCTGTTTTTT. This encodes CASRPGTANTGELFF. This rearrangement joins TRBV11-2 to TRBJ2-2, with 7 bases matching TRBD1. The J segment lost 0 bases and the V segment lost 6 bases, leaving 4 bases of the junction unmatched. CDR1 SGHAT and CDR2 FQNNGV come from the germline V gene. This CDR3 has 15 amino acids.